This T cell receptor (beta chain) originates from a study of blood T cell repertoires in COVID-19. At the level of the study: Sites across the United States, Italy and Spain contributed samples from acute and convalescent COVID-19.

TCRdb keeps only in-frame clones here, not all; method: immunoSEQ multiplex PCR. This sample has 250,000 to 350,000 clones, with 70% to 90% found just once. Sequencing used peripheral blood. The sequence came from a woman between 50 and 59 years old with COVID-19, enrolled during active disease.

DNA for the CDR3: TGTGCCAGCAGCTTATGGAATGCGGGAATCACAGATACGCAGTATTTT. Its translation: CASSLWNAGITDTQYF. The chain employs TRBV7-9 and TRBJ2-3; D perhaps matches TRBD2 (6 bases). The ends were cut back, 2 bases at V and 2 bases at J, with 14 bases in the middle. CDR3 length: 16 residues. Germline loops: CDR1 SEHNR, CDR2 FQNEAQ (reference sequence). The full variable domain, rest sourced from reference TRBV7-9 and TRBJ2-3, is DTGVSQNPRHKITKRGQNVTFRCDPISEHNRLYWYRQTLGQGPEFLTYFQNEAQLEKSRLLSDRFSAERPKGSFSTLEIQRTEQGDSAMYLCASSLWNAGITDTQYFGPGTRLTVL.